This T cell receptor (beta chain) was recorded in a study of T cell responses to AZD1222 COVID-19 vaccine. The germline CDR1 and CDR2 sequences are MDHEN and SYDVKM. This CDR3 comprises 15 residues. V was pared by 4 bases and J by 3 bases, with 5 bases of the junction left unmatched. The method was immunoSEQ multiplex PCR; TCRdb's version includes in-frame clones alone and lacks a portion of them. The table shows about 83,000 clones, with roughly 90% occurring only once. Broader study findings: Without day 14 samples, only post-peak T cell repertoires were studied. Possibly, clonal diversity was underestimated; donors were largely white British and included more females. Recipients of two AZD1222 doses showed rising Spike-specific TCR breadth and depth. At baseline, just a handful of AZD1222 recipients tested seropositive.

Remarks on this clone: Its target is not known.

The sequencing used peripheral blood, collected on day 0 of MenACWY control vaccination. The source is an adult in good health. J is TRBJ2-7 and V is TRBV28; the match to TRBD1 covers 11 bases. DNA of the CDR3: TGTGCCAGCAGTTCCGGACAGGGGGCTCTCTACGAGCAGTACTTC. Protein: CASSSGQGALYEQYF.